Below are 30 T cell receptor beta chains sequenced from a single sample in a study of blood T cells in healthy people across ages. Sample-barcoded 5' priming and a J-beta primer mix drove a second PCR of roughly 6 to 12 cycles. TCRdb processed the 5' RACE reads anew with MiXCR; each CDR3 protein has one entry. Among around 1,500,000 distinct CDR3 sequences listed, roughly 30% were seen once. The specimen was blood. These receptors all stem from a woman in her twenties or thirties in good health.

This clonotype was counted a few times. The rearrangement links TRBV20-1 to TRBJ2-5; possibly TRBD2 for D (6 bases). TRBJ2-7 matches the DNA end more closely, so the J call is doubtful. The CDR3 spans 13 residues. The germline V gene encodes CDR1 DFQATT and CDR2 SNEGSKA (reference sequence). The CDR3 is CSASTALAPEQYF. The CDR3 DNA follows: TGCAGTGCTTCAACCGCCCTAGCGCCCGAGCAGTACTTC.

The CDR3 region has the DNA TGTGCCAGCAGGGACGAGGGTCGGGACTACTATGGCTACACCTTC. Protein: CASRDEGRDYYGYTF. The genes are TRBV12-3 or TRBV12-4 and TRBJ1-2, with D possibly matching TRBD1 (5 bases). V was shortened by 6 bases and J by 3 bases, with 17 bases between the two germline ends. The CDR3 consists of 15 residues.

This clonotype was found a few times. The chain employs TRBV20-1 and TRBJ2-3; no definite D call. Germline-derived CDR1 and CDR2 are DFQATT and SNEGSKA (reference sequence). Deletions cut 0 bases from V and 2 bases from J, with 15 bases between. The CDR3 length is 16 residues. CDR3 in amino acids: CSARDDLTAYTDTQYF. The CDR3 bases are TGCAGTGCTAGAGATGATCTGACGGCCTACACAGATACGCAGTATTTT.

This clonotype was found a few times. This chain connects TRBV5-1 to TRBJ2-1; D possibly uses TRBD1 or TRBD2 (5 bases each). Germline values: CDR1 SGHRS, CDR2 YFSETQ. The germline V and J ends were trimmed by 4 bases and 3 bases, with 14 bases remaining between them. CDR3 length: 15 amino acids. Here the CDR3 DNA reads TGCGCCAGCAGCCCGGAGGCAGGGAACTACAATGAGCAGTTCTTC. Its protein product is CASSPEAGNYNEQFF.

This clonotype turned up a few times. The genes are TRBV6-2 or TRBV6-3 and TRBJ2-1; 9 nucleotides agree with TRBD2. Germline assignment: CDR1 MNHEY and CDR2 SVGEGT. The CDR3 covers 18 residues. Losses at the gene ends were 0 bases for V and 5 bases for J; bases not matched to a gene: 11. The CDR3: CASSYSPAGGRDDNEQFF. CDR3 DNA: TGTGCCAGCAGTTACTCCCCAGCGGGAGGCCGCGATGACAATGAGCAGTTCTTC.

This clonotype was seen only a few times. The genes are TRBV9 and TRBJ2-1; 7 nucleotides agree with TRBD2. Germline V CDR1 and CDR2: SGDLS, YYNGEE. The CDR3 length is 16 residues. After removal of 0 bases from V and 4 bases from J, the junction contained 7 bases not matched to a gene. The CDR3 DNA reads TGTGCCAGCAGCGTAGTAGGCCAAGCGGGGTACAATGAGCAGTTCTTC. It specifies CASSVVGQAGYNEQFF.

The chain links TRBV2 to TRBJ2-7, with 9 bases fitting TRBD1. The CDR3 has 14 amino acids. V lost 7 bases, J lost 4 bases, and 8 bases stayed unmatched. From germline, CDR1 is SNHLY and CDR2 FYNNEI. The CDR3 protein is CASIQDRGNYEQYF. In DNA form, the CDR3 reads TGTGCCAGCATACAGGACAGGGGTAATTACGAGCAGTACTTC.

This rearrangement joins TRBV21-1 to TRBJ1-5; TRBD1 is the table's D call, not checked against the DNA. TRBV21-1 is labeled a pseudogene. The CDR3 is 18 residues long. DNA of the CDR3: TGTGCCAGCAGCCTTAAGGGACAGAGGGTGCATAGCAATCAGCCCCAGCATTTT. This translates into CASSLKGQRVHSNQPQHF.

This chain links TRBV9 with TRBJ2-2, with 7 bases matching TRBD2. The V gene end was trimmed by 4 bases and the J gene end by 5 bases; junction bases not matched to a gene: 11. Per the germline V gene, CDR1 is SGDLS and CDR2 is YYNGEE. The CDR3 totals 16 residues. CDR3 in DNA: TGTGCCAGCAGCCCCGGTGGGACTATCCTTACCGGGGAGCTGTTTTTT. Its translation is CASSPGGTILTGELFF.

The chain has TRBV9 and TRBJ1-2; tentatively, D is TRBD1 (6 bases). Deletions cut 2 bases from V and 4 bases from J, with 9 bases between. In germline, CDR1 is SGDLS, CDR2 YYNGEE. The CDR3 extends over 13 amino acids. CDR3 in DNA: TGTGCCAGCAGCGTCAGGGGCGGCTATGGCTACACCTTC. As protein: CASSVRGGYGYTF.

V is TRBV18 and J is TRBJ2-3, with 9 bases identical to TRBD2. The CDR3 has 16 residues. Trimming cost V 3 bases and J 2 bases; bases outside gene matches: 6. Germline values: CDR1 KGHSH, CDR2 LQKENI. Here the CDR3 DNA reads TGTGCCAGCTCACCTCTAGCGGGGAAAGCCACAGATACGCAGTATTTT. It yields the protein CASSPLAGKATDTQYF. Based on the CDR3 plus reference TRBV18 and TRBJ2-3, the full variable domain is NAGVMQNPRHLVRRRGQEARLRCSPMKGHSHVYWYRQLPEEGLKFMVYLQKENIIDESGMPKERFSAEFPKEGPSILRIQQVVRGDSAAYFCASSPLAGKATDTQYFGPGTRLTVL.

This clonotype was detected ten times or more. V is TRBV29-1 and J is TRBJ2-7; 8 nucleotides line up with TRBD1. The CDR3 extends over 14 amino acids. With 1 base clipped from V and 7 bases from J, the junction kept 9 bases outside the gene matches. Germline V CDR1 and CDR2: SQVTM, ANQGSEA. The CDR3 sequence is CSVEGTGPPSEQYF. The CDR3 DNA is TGCAGCGTTGAAGGGACAGGGCCCCCCAGTGAGCAGTACTTC.

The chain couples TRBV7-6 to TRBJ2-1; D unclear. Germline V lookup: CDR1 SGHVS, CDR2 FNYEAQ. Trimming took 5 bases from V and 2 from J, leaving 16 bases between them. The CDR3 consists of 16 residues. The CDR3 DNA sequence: TGTGCCAGCAGCCCAGGAATAGAAGACGCCTACAATGAGCAGTTCTTC. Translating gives CASSPGIEDAYNEQFF.

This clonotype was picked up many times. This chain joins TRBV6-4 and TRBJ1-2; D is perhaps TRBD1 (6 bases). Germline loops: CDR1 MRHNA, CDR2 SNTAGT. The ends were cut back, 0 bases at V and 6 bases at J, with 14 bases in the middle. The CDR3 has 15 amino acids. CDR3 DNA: TGTGCCAGCAGTGACTCAACAACAGGGCAGAATGGCTACACCTTC. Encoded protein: CASSDSTTGQNGYTF.

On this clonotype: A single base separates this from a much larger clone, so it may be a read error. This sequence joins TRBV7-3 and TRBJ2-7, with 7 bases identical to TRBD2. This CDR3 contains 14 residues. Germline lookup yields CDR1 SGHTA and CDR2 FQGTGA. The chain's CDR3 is CASSGGGLHYGQYF. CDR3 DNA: TGTGCCAGCAGCGGGGGGGGACTCCACTACGGGCAGTACTTC.

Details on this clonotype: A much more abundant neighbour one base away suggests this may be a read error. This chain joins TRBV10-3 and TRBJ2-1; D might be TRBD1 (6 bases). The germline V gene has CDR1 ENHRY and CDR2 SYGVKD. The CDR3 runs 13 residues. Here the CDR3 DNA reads TGTGCCATCAGGGCAGGGGATTACAATGAGAAGTTCTTC. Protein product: CAIRAGDYNEKFF.

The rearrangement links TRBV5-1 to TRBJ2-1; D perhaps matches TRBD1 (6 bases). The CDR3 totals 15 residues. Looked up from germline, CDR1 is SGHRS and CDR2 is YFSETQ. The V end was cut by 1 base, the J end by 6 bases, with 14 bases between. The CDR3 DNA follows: TGCGCCAGCAGCTTGACAGGGCCAGCCACCAATGAGCAGTTCTTC. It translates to CASSLTGPATNEQFF.

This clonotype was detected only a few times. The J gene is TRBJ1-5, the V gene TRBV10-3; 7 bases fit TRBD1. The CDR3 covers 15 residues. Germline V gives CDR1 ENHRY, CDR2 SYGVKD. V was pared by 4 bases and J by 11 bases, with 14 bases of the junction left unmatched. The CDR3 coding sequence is TGTGCCATCAGTGCTAGGACAGGCTCCCCCATAGCCCAGCATTTT. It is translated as CAISARTGSPIAQHF.

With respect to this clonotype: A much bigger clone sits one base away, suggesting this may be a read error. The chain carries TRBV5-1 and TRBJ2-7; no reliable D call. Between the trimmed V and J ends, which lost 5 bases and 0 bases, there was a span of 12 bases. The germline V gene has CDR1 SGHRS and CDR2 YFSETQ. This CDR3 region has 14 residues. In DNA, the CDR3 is TGCGCCAGCAGGGGTTTGCAGGTCTCCTACGAGCAGTACTTC. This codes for CASRGLQVSYEQYF.

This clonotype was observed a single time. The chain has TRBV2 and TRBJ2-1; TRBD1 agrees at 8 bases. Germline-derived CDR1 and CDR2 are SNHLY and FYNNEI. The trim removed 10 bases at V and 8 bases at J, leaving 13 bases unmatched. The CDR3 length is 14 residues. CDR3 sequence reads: CATKGGTGNYEQFF. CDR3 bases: TGTGCCACCAAAGGAGGGACAGGAAACTATGAGCAGTTCTTC.

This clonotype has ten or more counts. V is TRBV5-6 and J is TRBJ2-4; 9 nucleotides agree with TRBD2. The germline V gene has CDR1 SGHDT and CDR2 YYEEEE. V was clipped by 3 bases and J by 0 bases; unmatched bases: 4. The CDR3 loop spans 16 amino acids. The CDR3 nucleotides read TGTGCCAGCAGCTCTCCTAGCGGGGAAGCCAAAAACATTCAGTACTTC. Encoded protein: CASSSPSGEAKNIQYF.

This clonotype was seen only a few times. The CDR3 nucleotides are TGTGCCACCAGCAGAGATTGGGCAGGGGCCCTCGGTCAGCCCCAGCATTTT. The encoded protein is CATSRDWAGALGQPQHF. The chain joins TRBV15 to TRBJ1-5; weak D call: TRBD1 (6 bases). This CDR3 contains 17 residues. The V and J ends lost 0 bases and 6 bases respectively, with 18 bases between them. Germline-derived CDR1 and CDR2 are LNHNV and YYDKDF (reference sequence).

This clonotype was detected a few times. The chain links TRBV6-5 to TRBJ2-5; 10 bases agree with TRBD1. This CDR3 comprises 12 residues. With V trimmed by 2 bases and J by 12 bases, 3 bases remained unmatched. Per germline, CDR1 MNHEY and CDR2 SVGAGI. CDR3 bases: TGTGCCAGCAGTTACCCCGGGACAGGGGAGTACTTC. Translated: CASSYPGTGEYF.

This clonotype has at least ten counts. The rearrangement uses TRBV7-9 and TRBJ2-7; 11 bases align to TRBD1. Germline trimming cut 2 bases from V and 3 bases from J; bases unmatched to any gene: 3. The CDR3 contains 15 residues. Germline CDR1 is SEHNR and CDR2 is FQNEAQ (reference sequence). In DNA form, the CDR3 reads TGTGCCAGCAGCTTAAGGGACAGGGGGATCTACGAGCAGTACTTC. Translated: CASSLRDRGIYEQYF.

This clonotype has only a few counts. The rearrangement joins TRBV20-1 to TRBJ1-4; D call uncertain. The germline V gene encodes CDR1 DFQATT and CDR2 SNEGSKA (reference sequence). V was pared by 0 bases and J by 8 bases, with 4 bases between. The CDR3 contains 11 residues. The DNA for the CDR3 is TGCAGTGCTAGAGAAGGGGAAAAACTGTTTTTT. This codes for CSAREGEKLFF.

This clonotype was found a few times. The CDR3 DNA is TGTGCCAGCAGCCCCCCCCTAGGGGACCAACAAGAGACCCAGTACTTC. Translated, it gives CASSPPLGDQQETQYF. The chain has TRBV9 and TRBJ2-5; D tentatively fits TRBD1 or TRBD2 (5 bases each). The CDR3 is made up of 16 amino acids. The germline V gene encodes CDR1 SGDLS and CDR2 YYNGEE. Deletions cut 4 bases from V and 2 bases from J, with 18 bases between. Together with reference TRBV9 and TRBJ2-5, the CDR3 gives the full variable domain: DSGVTQTPKHLITATGQRVTLRCSPRSGDLSVYWYQQSLDQGLQFLIQYYNGEERAKGNILERFSAQQFPDLHSELNLSSLELGDSALYFCASSPPLGDQQETQYFGPGTRLLVL.

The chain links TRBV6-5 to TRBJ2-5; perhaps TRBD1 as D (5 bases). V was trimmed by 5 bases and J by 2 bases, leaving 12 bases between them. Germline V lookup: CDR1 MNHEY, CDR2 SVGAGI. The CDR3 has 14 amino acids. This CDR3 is CASSGHGTQETQYF. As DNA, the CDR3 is TGTGCCAGCAGTGGACATGGTACACAAGAGACCCAGTACTTC.

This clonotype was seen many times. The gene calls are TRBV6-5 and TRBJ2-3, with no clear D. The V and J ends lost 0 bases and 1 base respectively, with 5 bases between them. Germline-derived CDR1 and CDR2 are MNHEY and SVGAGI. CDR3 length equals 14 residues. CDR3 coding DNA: TGTGCCAGCAGTTACTCTACTCGCACAGATACGCAGTATTTT. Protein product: CASSYSTRTDTQYF.

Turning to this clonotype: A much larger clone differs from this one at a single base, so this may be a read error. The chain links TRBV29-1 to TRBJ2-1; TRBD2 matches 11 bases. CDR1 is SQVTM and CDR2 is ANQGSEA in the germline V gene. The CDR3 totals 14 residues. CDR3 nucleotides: TGCGGCGTTGAGGGACTAGCGGACCACAATGAGCAGTTCTTC. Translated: CGVEGLADHNEQFF.

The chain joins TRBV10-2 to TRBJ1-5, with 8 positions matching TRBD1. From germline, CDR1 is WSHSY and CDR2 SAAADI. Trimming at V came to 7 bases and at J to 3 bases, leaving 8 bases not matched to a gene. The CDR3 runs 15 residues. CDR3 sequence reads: CASTQQGDANQPQHF. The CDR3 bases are TGCGCCAGCACTCAACAGGGGGACGCCAATCAGCCCCAGCATTTT.